Presented here are 9 T cell receptor beta chains from one specimen sequenced in a study of blood T cells in healthy people across ages. A second roughly 7 to 11 cycle PCR used barcoded and J-beta primers. TCRdb fed the 5' RACE reads into MiXCR, producing one record per CDR3 protein. The profile covers about 1 million distinct CDR3 sequences, with 40% to 50% appearing a single time and under 20% taken by the ten largest. The specimen sequenced was blood. All receptors come from an older woman in good health.

As to this clonotype: At one end the junction does not follow the germline gene, possibly because of a read error. The chain combines TRBV4-1 with TRBJ2-1, with 7 bases aligning to TRBD2. The CDR3 runs 19 residues. Germline V gene sequence: CDR1 MGHRA, CDR2 YSYEKL. The CDR3 coding sequence is TGCGCCAGCAGCCAAGATTCGGTGTTGAGCGGGACCTCCTACAAGGAGCAGTTCTTC. This sequence encodes CASSQDSVLSGTSYKEQFF.

The rearrangement links TRBV15 to TRBJ2-5, with D possibly matching TRBD2 (6 bases). This CDR3 has 15 residues. Trimming removed 2 bases at V and 5 bases at J, with 15 bases between. From germline, CDR1 is LNHNV and CDR2 YYDKDF (reference sequence). The CDR3 nucleotides are TGTGCCACCAGCAGAACCCCAGGAGGGCAGGAGACCCAGTACTTC. As protein: CATSRTPGGQETQYF.

This clonotype has more than one count but fewer than ten. The genes are TRBV7-2 and TRBJ2-7, with a weak D call TRBD2 (6 bases). CDR1 and CDR2 (germline): SGHTA, FQGNSA. The ends were cut back, 1 base at V and 0 bases at J, with 13 bases in the middle. The CDR3 totals 16 residues. As DNA, the CDR3 is TGTGCCAGCAGCTTAGTTTTGGGGGGAACCTCCTACGAGCAGTACTTC. Its translation: CASSLVLGGTSYEQYF.

The rearrangement uses TRBV15 and TRBJ2-5; D may be TRBD1 (5 bases). The J call could be wrong; TRBJ2-7 is a better fit for the DNA end. Germline V gene data show CDR1 as LNHNV and CDR2 as YYDKDF (reference sequence). The CDR3 is 14 amino acids. CDR3 sequence (DNA): TGTGCCACCAGCAGAGGCTCAGGGATTATCGAGCAGTACTTC. The encoded protein is CATSRGSGIIEQYF.

This clonotype was seen more than once but under ten times. The rearrangement uses TRBV25-1 and TRBJ2-7; D possibly corresponds to TRBD2 (5 bases). This CDR3 spans 16 amino acids. V was shortened by 2 bases and J by 4 bases, with 18 bases between the two germline ends. CDR1 is MGHDK, CDR2 SYGVNS, per germline. CDR3 amino acids: CASSEIHGSSGYEQYF. The CDR3, as DNA: TGTGCCAGCAGTGAAATTCATGGGAGCTCTGGGTACGAGCAGTACTTC.

This clonotype came up a few times. This chain joins TRBV5-1 and TRBJ2-7, with D tentatively TRBD1 (6 bases). Deletions cut 4 bases from V and 0 bases from J, with 11 bases between. Germline V lookup: CDR1 SGHRS, CDR2 YFSETQ. CDR3 length equals 14 residues. The CDR3 DNA sequence: TGCGCCAGCAGCCGAGAGGGGGTCTCCTACGAGCAGTACTTC. Amino acid sequence: CASSREGVSYEQYF.

This clonotype was counted between two and nine times. The V and J genes are TRBV20-1 and TRBJ2-7, with 7 nucleotides matching TRBD2. J gave up 3 bases and V 0 bases, and 11 bases lay outside the gene matches. Germline-derived CDR1 and CDR2 are DFQATT and SNEGSKA (reference sequence). The CDR3 runs 16 residues. The CDR3 region has the DNA TGCAGTGCTAGAGATGCCGGAGCGGGACGGTTCTACGAGCAGTACTTC. It specifies CSARDAGAGRFYEQYF.

The V gene is TRBV18, the J gene TRBJ2-1; D perhaps matches TRBD1 (5 bases). The CDR3 has 15 residues. From germline, CDR1 is KGHSH and CDR2 LQKENI. With 3 bases removed from V and 9 bases from J, the gap between germline ends came to 18 bases. CDR3 in amino acids: CASSPRPPYQGEQFF. For the CDR3, the DNA is TGTGCCAGCTCACCTCGACCGCCTTATCAGGGTGAGCAGTTCTTC.

A remark on this clonotype: One base away lies a much larger clone, so this may be a sequencing read error. CDR3 in DNA: TGCAGCGTTGTCCCTGCCAAGGCTGACTATGGCTACACCTTC. Translation: CSVVPAKADYGYTF. V gene TRBV29-1 combines with J gene TRBJ1-2; D gene unclear. Trimming left V 4 bases short and J 3 bases short, with 15 bases between. From germline, CDR1 is SQVTM and CDR2 ANQGSEA. The CDR3 runs 14 residues. Supplemented by reference TRBV29-1 and TRBJ1-2, the full variable domain reads SAVISQKPSRDICQRGTSLTIQCQVDSQVTMMFWYRQQPGQSLTLIATANQGSEATYESGFVIDKFPISRPNLTFSTLTVSNMSPEDSSIYLCSVVPAKADYGYTFGSGTRLTVV.